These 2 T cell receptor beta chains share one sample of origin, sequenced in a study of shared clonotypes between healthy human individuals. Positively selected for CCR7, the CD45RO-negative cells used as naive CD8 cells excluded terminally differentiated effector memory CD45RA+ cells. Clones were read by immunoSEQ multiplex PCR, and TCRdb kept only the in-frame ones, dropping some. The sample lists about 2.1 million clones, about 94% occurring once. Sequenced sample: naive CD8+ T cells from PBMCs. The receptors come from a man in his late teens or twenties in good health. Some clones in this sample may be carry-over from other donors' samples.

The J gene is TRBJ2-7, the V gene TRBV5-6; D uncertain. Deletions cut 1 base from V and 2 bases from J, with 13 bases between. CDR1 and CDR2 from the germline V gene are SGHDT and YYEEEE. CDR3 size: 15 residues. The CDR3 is CASSLPNRHPYEQYF. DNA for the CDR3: TGTGCCAGCAGCTTGCCCAACCGACACCCCTACGAGCAGTACTTC. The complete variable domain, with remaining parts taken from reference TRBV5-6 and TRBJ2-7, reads DAGVTQSPTHLIKTRGQQVTLRCSPKSGHDTVSWYQQALGQGPQFIFQYYEEEERQRGNFPDRFSGHQFPNYSSELNVNALLLGDSALYLCASSLPNRHPYEQYFGPGTRLTVT.

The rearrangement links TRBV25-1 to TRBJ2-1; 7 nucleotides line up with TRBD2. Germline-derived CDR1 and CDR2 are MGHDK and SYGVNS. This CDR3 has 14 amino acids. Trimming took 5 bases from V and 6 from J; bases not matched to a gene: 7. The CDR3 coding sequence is TGTGCCAGCAGTCCCTCTGGCGGGAGCAATGAGCAGTTCTTC. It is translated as CASSPSGGSNEQFF.